The entry that follows covers one TCR beta chain sequence. There are a few counts of this clonotype. The antigen this receptor binds is unknown. No much larger clonotype is one base removed from it; base qualities were not supplied. Trimming removed 7 bases from V and 0 bases from J; the gene matches leave 18 bases unexplained. CDR1 and CDR2, per the germline V gene, are MDHEN and SYDVKM. Measured from the cysteine to the phenylalanine, the CDR3 is 19 residues long. The entry retains the CDR3 DNA only, 57 bases that are in frame from base 1. All donors were healthy Caucasians. Three pairs of female monozygotic twins, all aged 18 to 29 years, were included in the twin cohort. Peripheral blood mononuclear cells were the source from which RNA for the TCR libraries was isolated. This entry belongs to a study of identical twins (dated by TCRdb to between 2015 and 2016). Background on the whole study: TCR alpha and beta repertoires from monozygotic twins, unrelated adults of various ages and cord blood were deep-sequenced to test whether fetal clonotypes persist. Replicate twin experiments were performed at different times using different library preparation protocols to rule out contamination.

General study outcomes and caveats: Out-of-frame TCR alpha sharing in monozygotic twins was systematically underestimated by recombination models, whereas sharing between unrelated individuals was in agreement with the recombination models. Compared with coincidental sharing between unrelated individuals, out-of-frame TCR alpha sequences shared between twins showed an excess of sequences with low generation probability. The excess sharing between twins in beta out-of-frame sequences was weaker because fewer shared sequences reduced the signal-to-noise ratio. Fewer insertions were carried by abundant cord blood beta clonotypes, a similar but weaker trend appeared in young adult naive repertoires, and no such trend appeared in memory repertoires. Conclusions relied on cross-sectional statistical analysis, since the same donors could not be followed over many years. Invariant T cells such as MAIT and iNKT could partly confound zero-insertion analyses, though diverse VJ usage argued against this for most clonotypes.

Library preparation was by 5' RACE. Sequencing instrument: Illumina HiSeq 2000. Template switching added a universal primer binding site, and the final cDNA carried a unique molecular identifier that allowed TCR cDNA molecules to be counted accurately. Specific primers in the conserved constant-segment region were used to synthesize first-strand cDNA for TCR alpha and beta chains. To control for contamination, every cDNA library was double barcoded, receiving both a SMART-Mk sample barcode and Illumina barcodes. TruSeq adapter sequences, together with Illumina sample barcodes, were added in two successive PCR steps. The TCR alpha and beta cDNA libraries were sequenced on the Illumina HiSeq platform using custom primers. Per the original workflow: MiGEC was used to process raw reads and extract unique molecular identifiers, and MiXCR was used to find CDR3 positions. Recombination models were inferred per individual with the repgenHMM and IGoR tools using an EM algorithm. Shared clonotype analysis was performed with the tcR package in R, normalizing sharing by the product of cloneset sizes. To study raw recombination without the effects of thymic and clonal selection, out-of-frame nonproductive sequences were analyzed. TCRdb applied fastp at Q25 and MiXCR to the public reads, then kept only in-frame beta chains. Records with the same CDR3 protein are collapsed into one entry carrying the most frequent genes and DNA. The authors' filters were not applied to this entry. In this sample the table shows around 650,000 distinct CDR3 sequences, roughly 7.1% of which occur a single time. The ten largest clonotypes hold 1.6% of the sample.

These data were also filed under a second study, of yellow fever vaccine responses in identical twins. Drawing on the second study: The authors reported that the T cell response to vaccination in identical twins appeared partly convergent and partly personalized. In identical twins, the study followed T cell clones that responded to the vaccine with precision.

Sequencing was performed on PBMCs. This clonotype was obtained from a woman aged 18-29 years in good health. Recombination linked TRBV28 to TRBJ1-5; 7 bases in between match TRBD1. The CDR3 loop reads CASTHLRDSRFYSNQPQHF. The DNA reads as follows: TGTGCCAGCACTCATCTACGGGACAGCCGTTTTTATAGCAATCAGCCCCAGCATTTT.